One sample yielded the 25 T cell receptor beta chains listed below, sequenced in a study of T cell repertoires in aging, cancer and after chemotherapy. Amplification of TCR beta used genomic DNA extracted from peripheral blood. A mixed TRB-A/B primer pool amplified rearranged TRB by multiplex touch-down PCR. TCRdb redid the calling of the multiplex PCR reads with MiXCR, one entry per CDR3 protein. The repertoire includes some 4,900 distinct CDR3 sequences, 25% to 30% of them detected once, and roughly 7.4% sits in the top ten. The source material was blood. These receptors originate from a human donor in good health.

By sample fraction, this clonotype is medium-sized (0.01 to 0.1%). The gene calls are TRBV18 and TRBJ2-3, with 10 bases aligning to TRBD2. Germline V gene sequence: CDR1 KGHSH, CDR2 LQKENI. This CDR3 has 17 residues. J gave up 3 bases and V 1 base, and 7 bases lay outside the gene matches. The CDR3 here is CASSPRGLAGVTDTQYF. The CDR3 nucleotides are TGTGCCAGCTCACCACGGGGTCTAGCGGGGGTTACAGATACGCAGTATTTT.

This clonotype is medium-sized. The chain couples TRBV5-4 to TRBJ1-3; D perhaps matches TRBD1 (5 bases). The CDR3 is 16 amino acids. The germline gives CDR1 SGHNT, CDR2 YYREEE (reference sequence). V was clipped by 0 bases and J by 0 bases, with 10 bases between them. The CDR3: CASSLAGGVSGNTIYF. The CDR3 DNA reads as TGTGCCAGCAGCTTGGCCGGGGGGGTCTCTGGAAACACCATATATTTT. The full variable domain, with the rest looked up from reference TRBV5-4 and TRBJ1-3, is ETGVTQSPTHLIKTRGQQVTLRCSSQSGHNTVSWYQQALGQGPQFIFQYYREEENGRGNFPPRFSGLQFPNYSSELNVNALELDDSALYLCASSLAGGVSGNTIYFGEGSWLTVV.

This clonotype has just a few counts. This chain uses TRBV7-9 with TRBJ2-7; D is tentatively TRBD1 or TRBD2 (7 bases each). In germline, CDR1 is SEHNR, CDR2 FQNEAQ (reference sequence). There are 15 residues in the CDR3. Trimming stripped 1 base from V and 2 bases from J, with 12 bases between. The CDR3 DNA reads TGTGCCAGCAGCTTAGGGGGGGGACAGCCCTACGAGCAGTACTTC. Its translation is CASSLGGGQPYEQYF.

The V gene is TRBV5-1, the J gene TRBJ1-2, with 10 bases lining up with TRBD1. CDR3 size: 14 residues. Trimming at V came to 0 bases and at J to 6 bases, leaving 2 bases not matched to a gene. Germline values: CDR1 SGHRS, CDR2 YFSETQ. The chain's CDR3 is CASSLGQGADGYTF. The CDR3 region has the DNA TGCGCCAGCAGCTTGGGACAGGGGGCGGATGGCTACACCTTC.

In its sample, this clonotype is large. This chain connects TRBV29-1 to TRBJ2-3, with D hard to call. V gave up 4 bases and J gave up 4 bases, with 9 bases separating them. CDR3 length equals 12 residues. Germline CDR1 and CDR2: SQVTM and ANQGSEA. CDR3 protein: CSVGKNADTQYF. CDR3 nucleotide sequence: TGCAGCGTTGGTAAGAACGCAGATACGCAGTATTTT.

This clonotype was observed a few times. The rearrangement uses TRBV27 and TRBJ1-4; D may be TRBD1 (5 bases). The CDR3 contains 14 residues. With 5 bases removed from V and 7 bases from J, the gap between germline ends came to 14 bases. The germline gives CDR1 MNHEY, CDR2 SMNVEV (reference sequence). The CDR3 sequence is CASSPGGGGEKLFF. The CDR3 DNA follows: TGTGCCAGCAGTCCCGGGGGGGGGGGTGAAAAACTGTTTTTT.

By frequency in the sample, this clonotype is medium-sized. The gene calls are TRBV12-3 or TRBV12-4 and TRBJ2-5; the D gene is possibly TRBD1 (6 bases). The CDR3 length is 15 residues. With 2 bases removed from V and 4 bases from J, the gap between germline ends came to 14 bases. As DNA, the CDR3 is TGTGCCAGCAGTTTAACAGGGTCGAGACGAGAGACCCAGTACTTC. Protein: CASSLTGSRRETQYF.

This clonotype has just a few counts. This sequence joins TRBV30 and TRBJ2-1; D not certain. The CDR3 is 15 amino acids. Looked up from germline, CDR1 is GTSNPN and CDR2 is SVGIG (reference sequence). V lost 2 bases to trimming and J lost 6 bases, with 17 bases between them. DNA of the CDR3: TGTGCCTGGAGTCCGACCCGTTTGCTTTTCAATGAGCAGTTCTTC. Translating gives CAWSPTRLLFNEQFF.

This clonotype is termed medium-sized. As DNA, the CDR3 is TGTGCCAGCACGCCCTCAGGTAAACCCTACGAGCAGTACTTC. Protein sequence: CASTPSGKPYEQYF. The gene calls are TRBV6-2 or TRBV6-3 and TRBJ2-7; D uncertain. CDR3 length equals 14 residues. Germline CDR1 is MNHEY and CDR2 is SVGEGT. The V gene lost 7 bases and the J gene lost 2 bases, with 15 bases spanning the gap.

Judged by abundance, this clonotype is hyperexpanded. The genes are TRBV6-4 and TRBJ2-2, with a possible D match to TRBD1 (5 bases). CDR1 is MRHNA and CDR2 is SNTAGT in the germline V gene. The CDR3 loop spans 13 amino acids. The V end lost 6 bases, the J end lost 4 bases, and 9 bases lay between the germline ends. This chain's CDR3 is CASSDSSTGELFF. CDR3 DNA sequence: TGTGCCAGCAGCGACAGTTCCACCGGGGAGCTGTTTTTT.

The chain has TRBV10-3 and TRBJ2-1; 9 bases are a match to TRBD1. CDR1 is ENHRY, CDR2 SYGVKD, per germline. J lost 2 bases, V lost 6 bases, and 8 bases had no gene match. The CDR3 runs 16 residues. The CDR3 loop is CAISRTGERAYNEQFF. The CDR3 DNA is TGTGCCATCAGCCGGACAGGGGAGAGGGCCTACAATGAGCAGTTCTTC.

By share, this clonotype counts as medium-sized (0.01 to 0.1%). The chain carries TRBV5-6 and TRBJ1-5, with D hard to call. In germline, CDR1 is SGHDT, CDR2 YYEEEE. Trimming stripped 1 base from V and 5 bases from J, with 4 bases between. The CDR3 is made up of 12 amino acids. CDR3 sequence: CASSLRDQPQHF. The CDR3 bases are TGTGCCAGCAGCTTGCGGGATCAGCCCCAGCATTTT. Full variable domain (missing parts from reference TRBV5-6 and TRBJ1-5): DAGVTQSPTHLIKTRGQQVTLRCSPKSGHDTVSWYQQALGQGPQFIFQYYEEEERQRGNFPDRFSGHQFPNYSSELNVNALLLGDSALYLCASSLRDQPQHFGDGTRLSIL.

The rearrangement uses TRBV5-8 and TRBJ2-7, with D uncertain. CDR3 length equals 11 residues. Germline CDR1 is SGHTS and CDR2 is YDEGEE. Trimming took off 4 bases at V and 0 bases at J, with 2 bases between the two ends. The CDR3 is CASSPSYEQYF. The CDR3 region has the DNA TGTGCCAGCAGCCCCTCCTACGAGCAGTACTTC.

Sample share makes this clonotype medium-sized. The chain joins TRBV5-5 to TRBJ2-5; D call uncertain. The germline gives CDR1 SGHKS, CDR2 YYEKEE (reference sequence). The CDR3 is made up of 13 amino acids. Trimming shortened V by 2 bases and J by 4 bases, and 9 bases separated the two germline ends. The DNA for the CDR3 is TGTGCCAGCAGCTTTTTCAGCCCAGAGACCCAGTACTTC. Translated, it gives CASSFFSPETQYF. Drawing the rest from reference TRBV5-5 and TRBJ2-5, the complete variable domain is DAGVTQSPTHLIKTRGQQVTLRCSPISGHKSVSWYQQVLGQGPQFIFQYYEKEERGRGNFPDRFSARQFPNYSSELNVNALLLGDSALYLCASSFFSPETQYFGPGTRLLVL.

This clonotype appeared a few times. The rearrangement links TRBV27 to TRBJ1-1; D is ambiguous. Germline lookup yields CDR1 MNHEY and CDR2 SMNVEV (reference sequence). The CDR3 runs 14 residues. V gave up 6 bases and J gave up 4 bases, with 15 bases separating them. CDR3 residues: CASRISMSGTEAFF. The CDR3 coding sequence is TGTGCCAGCAGGATTAGCATGTCGGGCACTGAAGCTTTCTTT.

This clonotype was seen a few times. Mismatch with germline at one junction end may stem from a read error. CDR3 DNA: TGTGCCAGCAGTTTAGGACTGCTGAATCACTTC. It specifies CASSLGLLNHF. The rearrangement links TRBV28 to TRBJ2-5, with TRBD2 as a possible D gene (5 bases). From germline, CDR1 is MDHEN and CDR2 SYDVKM. The CDR3 consists of 11 residues. Full variable domain (outside the CDR3, taken from reference TRBV28 and TRBJ2-5): DVKVTQSSRYLVKRTGEKVFLECVQDMDHENMFWYRQDPGLGLRLIYFSYDVKMKEKGDIPEGYSVSREKKERFSLILESASTNQTSMYLCASSLGLLNHFGPGTRLLVL.

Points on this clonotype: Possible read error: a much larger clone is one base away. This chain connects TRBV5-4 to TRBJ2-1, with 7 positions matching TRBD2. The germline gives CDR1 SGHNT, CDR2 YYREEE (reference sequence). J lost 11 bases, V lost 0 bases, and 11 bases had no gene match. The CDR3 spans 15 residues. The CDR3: CASSLVGGGPGKQFF. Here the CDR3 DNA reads TGTGCCAGCAGCTTGGTGGGGGGAGGGCCGGGGAAGCAGTTCTTC.

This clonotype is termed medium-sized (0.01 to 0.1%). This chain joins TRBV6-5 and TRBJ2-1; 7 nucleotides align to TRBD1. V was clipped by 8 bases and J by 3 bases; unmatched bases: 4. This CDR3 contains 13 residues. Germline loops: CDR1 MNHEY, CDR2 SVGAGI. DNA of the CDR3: TGTGCCAGCGGGAACAGGGGCTACAATGAGCAGTTCTTC. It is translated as CASGNRGYNEQFF.

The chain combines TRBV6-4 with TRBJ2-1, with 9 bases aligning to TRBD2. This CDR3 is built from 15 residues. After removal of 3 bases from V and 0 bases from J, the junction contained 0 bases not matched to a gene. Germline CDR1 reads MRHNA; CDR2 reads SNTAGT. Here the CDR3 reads CASSERGGSYNEQFF. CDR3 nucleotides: TGTGCCAGCAGTGAGCGGGGGGGCTCCTACAATGAGCAGTTCTTC.

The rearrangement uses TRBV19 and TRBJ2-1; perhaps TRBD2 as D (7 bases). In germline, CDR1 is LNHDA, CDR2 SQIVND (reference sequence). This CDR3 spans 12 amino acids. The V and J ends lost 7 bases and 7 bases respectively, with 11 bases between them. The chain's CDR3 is CASKGGGNEQFF. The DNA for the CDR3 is TGTGCCAGTAAGGGAGGGGGGAATGAGCAGTTCTTC.

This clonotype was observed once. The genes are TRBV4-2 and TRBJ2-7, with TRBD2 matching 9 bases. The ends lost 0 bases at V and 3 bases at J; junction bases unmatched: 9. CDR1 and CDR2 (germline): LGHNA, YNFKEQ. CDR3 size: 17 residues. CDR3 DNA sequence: TGTGCCAGCAGCCAAGAAGGGCTAGCGGGATCTTACTACGAGCAGTACTTC. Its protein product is CASSQEGLAGSYYEQYF.

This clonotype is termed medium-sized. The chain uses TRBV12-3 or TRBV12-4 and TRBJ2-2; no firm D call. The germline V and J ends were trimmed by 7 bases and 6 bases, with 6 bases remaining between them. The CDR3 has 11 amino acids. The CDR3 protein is CASTRSGELFF. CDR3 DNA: TGTGCCAGCACGAGGTCCGGGGAGCTGTTTTTT.

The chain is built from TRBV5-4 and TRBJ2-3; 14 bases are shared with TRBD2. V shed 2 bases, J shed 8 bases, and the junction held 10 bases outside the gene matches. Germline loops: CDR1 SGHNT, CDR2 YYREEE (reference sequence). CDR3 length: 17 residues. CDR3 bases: TGTGCCAGCAGCTTTGGACTAGCGGGAGGTTTGGGAGCTACGCAGTATTTT. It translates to CASSFGLAGGLGATQYF.

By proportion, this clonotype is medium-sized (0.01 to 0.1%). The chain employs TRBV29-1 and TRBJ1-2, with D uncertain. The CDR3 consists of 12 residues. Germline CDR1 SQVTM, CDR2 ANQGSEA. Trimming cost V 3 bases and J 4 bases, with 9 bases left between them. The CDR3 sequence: CSVENTVYGYTF. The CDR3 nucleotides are TGCAGCGTTGAGAATACAGTCTATGGCTACACCTTC.

CDR3: CASSLSGTGGYNYGYTF. CDR3 sequence (DNA): TGTGCCAGCAGTTTATCAGGGACAGGGGGTTATAACTATGGCTACACCTTC. J is TRBJ1-2 and V is TRBV12-3 or TRBV12-4; 11 nucleotides match TRBD1. After removal of 2 bases from V and 1 base from J, the junction contained 6 bases not matched to a gene. The CDR3 extends over 17 amino acids.